The rows below give T cell receptor beta chains drawn from one sample of a study of shared clonotypes between healthy human individuals. The assay was immunoSEQ multiplex PCR, and TCRdb's table has in-frame clones only and misses some. The sample contains approximately 940,000 clones, less than 85% of which appear only once. The source material was memory CD4+ T cells sorted from blood. These receptors all stem from a man aged 18 to 29 in good health. Both conserved end residues are part of each CDR3. D genes are given only for firm matches. Clone sizes are given selectively: once, few, many, or a class where the clone is expanded.

V gene,clone size,J gene,D gene,CDR3 protein,CDR3 DNA
TRBV5-1,.,TRBJ1-6,TRBD1,CASSWGGGGNSPLHF,TGCGCCAGCAGCTGGGGAGGGGGCGGGAATTCACCCCTCCACTTT
TRBV28,.,TRBJ1-5,TRBD1,CASSIGTGSNQPQHF,TGTGCCAGCAGTATCGGGACAGGGAGCAATCAGCCCCAGCATTTT
TRBV2,.,TRBJ2-5,.,CASRTDQETQYF,TGTGCCAGCAGGACGGACCAAGAGACCCAGTACTTC
TRBV2,.,TRBJ2-1,.,CASREQGGEQFF,TGTGCCAGCAGAGAACAGGGGGGGGAGCAGTTCTTC
TRBV6-4,.,TRBJ2-1,.,CANSGQYNEQFF,TGTGCCAACTCTGGACAGTACAATGAGCAGTTCTTC
TRBV7-6,.,TRBJ2-2,.,CASSSPTGELFF,TGTGCCAGCAGCTCCCCTACCGGGGAGCTGTTTTTT
TRBV7-3,few,TRBJ2-6,.,CASSLGVAGANVLTF,TGTGCCAGCAGCTTAGGGGTGGCTGGGGCCAACGTCCTGACTTTC
TRBV2,.,TRBJ2-1,.,CASSGRMNEQFF,TGTGCCAGCAGTGGACGGATGAATGAGCAGTTCTTC
TRBV7-8,.,TRBJ2-5,.,CASSGGTVQETQYF,TGTGCCAGCAGCGGTGGGACCGTCCAAGAGACCCAGTACTTC
TRBV2,.,TRBJ2-7,.,CASTAGRSYEQYF,TGTGCCAGCACGGCCGGGCGATCCTACGAGCAGTACTTC
TRBV12-5,.,TRBJ2-3,TRBD2,CASGRLAGGVDTQYF,TGTGCTAGTGGACGACTAGCGGGAGGGGTAGATACGCAGTATTTT
TRBV28,.,TRBJ1-5,.,CASSSINQPQHF,TGTGCCAGCAGTTCTATAAATCAGCCCCAGCATTTT
TRBV29-1,.,TRBJ1-1,TRBD1,CSVSGQGGTEAFF,TGCAGCGTGAGTGGGCAGGGGGGCACTGAAGCTTTCTTT
TRBV28,.,TRBJ2-4,.,CASSTPGSKNIQYF,TGTGCCAGCTCTACCCCAGGGTCTAAAAACATTCAGTACTTC
TRBV5-4,.,TRBJ1-4,TRBD1,CASSNPGTGNEKLFF,TGTGCCAGCAGCAATCCCGGGACAGGGAATGAAAAACTGTTTTTT
TRBV7-2,.,TRBJ2-7,.,CASSLTTGSRVYEQYF,TGTGCCAGCAGCTTAACCACAGGATCACGTGTCTACGAGCAGTACTTC
TRBV27,.,TRBJ2-5,TRBD2,CASRTSGSFETQYF,TGTGCCAGCAGGACTAGCGGGAGTTTCGAGACCCAGTACTTC
TRBV6-5,.,TRBJ2-7,TRBD2,CASSFGTRRTYEQYF,TGTGCCAGCAGTTTCGGGACTAGAAGGACCTACGAGCAGTACTTC
TRBV9,few,TRBJ1-1,TRBD1,CASSVQAGGGTEAFF,TGTGCCAGCAGCGTCCAAGCAGGGGGGGGCACTGAAGCTTTCTTT
TRBV7-2,.,TRBJ1-2,.,CASSFPETVSYGYTF,TGTGCCAGCAGCTTCCCTGAGACAGTTAGCTATGGCTACACCTTC
TRBV7-6,.,TRBJ2-5,.,CASSLRSVSPTQYF,TGTGCCAGCAGCCTCCGGTCCGTTTCACCTACCCAGTACTTC
TRBV6-4,.,TRBJ2-5,.,CASSDLEVTKKTQYF,TGTGCCAGCAGTGACCTCGAGGTCACGAAGAAGACCCAGTACTTC
TRBV2,.,TRBJ1-2,.,CASTTARVKPNYGYTF,TGTGCCAGCACGACAGCAAGAGTTAAGCCTAACTATGGCTACACCTTC
TRBV6-1,.,TRBJ2-7,.,CASSALRGSGEQYF,TGTGCCAGCAGTGCACTCAGGGGATCAGGCGAGCAGTACTTC
TRBV29-1,many,TRBJ2-1,.,CSVDPSLTNSLQFF,TGCAGCGTTGACCCGTCCCTAACCAACTCATTGCAGTTCTTC
TRBV6-6,.,TRBJ2-3,.,CASSYPVGVTDTQYF,TGTGCCAGCAGTTATCCGGTCGGCGTCACAGATACGCAGTATTTT
TRBV5-1,.,TRBJ2-5,.,CASSLAGAVLGETQYF,TGCGCCAGCAGCTTGGCCGGGGCAGTCCTTGGAGAGACCCAGTACTTC
TRBV5-1,.,TRBJ2-5,.,CASSFTGSQETQYF,TGCGCCAGCAGCTTCACAGGGTCCCAAGAGACCCAGTACTTC
TRBV7-9,.,TRBJ1-4,TRBD1,CASSVGGTGANEKLFF,TGTGCCAGCAGCGTAGGGGGAACAGGGGCTAATGAAAAACTGTTTTTT
TRBV2,.,TRBJ2-3,TRBD2,CASSVAGLAGLDTQYF,TGTGCCAGCAGTGTGGCTGGACTAGCGGGCCTAGATACGCAGTATTTT
TRBV9,.,TRBJ2-5,TRBD1,CASKPGQGTWETQYF,TGTGCCAGCAAACCAGGACAGGGGACCTGGGAGACCCAGTACTTC
TRBV2,.,TRBJ2-5,TRBD1,CASIPDRTIQETQYF,TGTGCCAGCATACCGGACAGGACGATCCAAGAGACCCAGTACTTC
TRBV11-2,few,TRBJ1-5,.,CASSFESNQPQHF,TGTGCCAGCAGCTTCGAGAGCAATCAGCCCCAGCATTTT
TRBV7-9,.,TRBJ2-5,.,CASSSGGAGETQYF,TGTGCCAGCAGCTCAGGGGGGGCCGGAGAGACCCAGTACTTC
TRBV7-2,.,TRBJ1-1,.,CASSMGRGWKTEAFF,TGTGCCAGCAGCATGGGACGGGGGTGGAAGACTGAAGCTTTCTTT
TRBV30,.,TRBJ1-4,.,CAWSRVAAEKLFF,TGTGCCTGGAGCCGGGTGGCAGCGGAAAAACTGTTTTTT
TRBV6-1,few,TRBJ1-1,.,CASSNGMNTEAFF,TGTGCCAGCAGTAACGGGATGAACACTGAAGCTTTCTTT
TRBV4-3,.,TRBJ2-1,.,CASSQEAAGRESYNEQFF,TGCGCCAGCAGCCAAGAGGCGGCGGGGAGAGAGTCGTACAATGAGCAGTTCTTC
TRBV5-1,.,TRBJ2-1,TRBD2,CASSLARTSGADNEQFF,TGCGCCAGCAGCTTGGCTCGGACTAGCGGGGCAGACAATGAGCAGTTCTTC
TRBV19,.,TRBJ1-2,TRBD1,CASKGQGRYGYTF,TGTGCCAGTAAGGGACAGGGGAGGTATGGCTACACCTTC
TRBV27,.,TRBJ1-3,.,CASSPRPSGNTIYF,TGTGCCAGCAGTCCCCGCCCCTCTGGAAACACCATATATTTT
TRBV7-9,.,TRBJ2-3,TRBD2,CASSQTGTSPADTQYF,TGTGCCAGCAGCCAAACCGGGACTAGCCCCGCAGATACGCAGTATTTT
TRBV10-3,once,TRBJ2-1,.,CAISDRGPKAHNEQFF,TGTGCCATCAGTGACCGGGGCCCCAAGGCACACAATGAGCAGTTCTTC
TRBV10-3,.,TRBJ2-1,.,CAISESGRQLNEQFF,TGTGCCATCAGTGAGTCGGGCCGACAACTCAATGAGCAGTTCTTC
TRBV2,.,TRBJ2-3,TRBD2,CASSVGLAFSTDTQYF,TGTGCCAGCAGTGTCGGACTAGCGTTTAGCACAGATACGCAGTATTTT
TRBV5-8,.,TRBJ2-1,.,CASSDYTYNEQFF,TGTGCCAGCAGCGACTATACCTACAATGAGCAGTTCTTC
TRBV29-1,.,TRBJ1-4,.,CSALRPDSNEKLFF,TGCAGCGCCCTTCGCCCCGACAGTAATGAAAAACTGTTTTTT
TRBV11-3,.,TRBJ2-5,.,CASRGARTETQYF,TGTGCCAGCAGGGGGGCTCGGACCGAGACCCAGTACTTC
TRBV14,.,TRBJ2-7,TRBD2,CASSQRLAASYEQYF,TGTGCCAGCAGCCAAAGACTAGCGGCCTCCTACGAGCAGTACTTC
TRBV29-1,.,TRBJ2-1,.,CSVASRDNEQFF,TGCAGCGTTGCTAGCCGGGACAATGAGCAGTTCTTC